One and the same sample provided the 21 T cell receptor beta chains below, sequenced in a study of T-cell reconstitution after alpha-beta-depleted transplantation in children (dated by TCRdb to 2016 to 2018). Libraries were prepared through PCR. Sequencing was carried out with an Illumina HiSeq 2500. Molecular barcoding was employed in the preparation of TCR libraries, with unique molecular identifiers being used to normalize TCRbeta repertoire quantification. In TCRdb, the public reads were trimmed at Q25 with fastp and aligned with MiXCR, with productive beta chains retained. Each entry is one CDR3 protein sequence, shown with its most common DNA and genes. The sample contains a few hundred thousand distinct CDR3 sequences, roughly a quarter of them found a single time. The top ten clonotypes cover about 5% of the sample. In the paper's terms, the treatment or condition label means: allogeneic hematopoietic cell transplantation with graft depleted of TCRalphabeta T cells and CD19 B cells.

Sequencing was performed on PBMCs, mostly from graft donor cells, taken 360 days after TCRalphabeta/CD19-depleted stem cell transplant. These receptors originate from a female patient aged 2-9 years who had a stem cell transplant for congenital amegakaryocytic thrombocytopenia, so the T cells may come from the graft donor.

The rearrangement links TRBV7-9 to TRBJ2-5; D is uncertain. There are 14 residues in the CDR3. In germline, CDR1 is SEHNR, CDR2 FQNEAQ (reference sequence). Deletions cut 5 bases from V and 2 bases from J, with 12 bases between. The CDR3 DNA sequence: TGTGCCAGCAGCACCACTGGCACTCAAGAGACCCAGTACTTC. Encoded protein: CASSTTGTQETQYF. Full variable domain (remainder filled in from reference TRBV7-9 and TRBJ2-5): DTGVSQNPRHKITKRGQNVTFRCDPISEHNRLYWYRQTLGQGPEFLTYFQNEAQLEKSRLLSDRFSAERPKGSFSTLEIQRTEQGDSAMYLCASSTTGTQETQYFGPGTRLLVL.

The chain is built from TRBV11-2 and TRBJ1-2, with D maybe TRBD1 (5 bases). The CDR3 totals 13 residues. Germline loops: CDR1 SGHAT, CDR2 FQNNGV. Between the trimmed V and J ends, which lost 0 bases and 8 bases, there was a span of 10 bases. The CDR3 bases are TGTGCCAGCAGCTTAGAAAGGGGCGCCGGCTACACCTTC. Amino acids: CASSLERGAGYTF.

This chain links TRBV28 with TRBJ1-4; TRBD1 might be the D (5 bases). In germline, CDR1 is MDHEN, CDR2 SYDVKM. The V end was cut by 1 base, the J end by 6 bases, with 9 bases between. This CDR3 region has 14 residues. DNA for the CDR3: TGTGCCAGCAGTTTATTCCAGGGCCATGAAAAACTGTTTTTT. Residues: CASSLFQGHEKLFF.

This clonotype was picked up a small number of times. The chain joins TRBV21-1 to TRBJ2-6; TRBD2 was called by the table and not checked on the DNA. TRBV21-1 represents a pseudogene. The CDR3 contains 21 residues. CDR3 in DNA: TGTGCCAGCAGCAAATTAGGGCTTTGCAGGAATGGGCTCTCTGGGGCCAACGTCCTGACTTTC. It specifies CASSKLGLCRNGLSGANVLTF.

V is TRBV27 and J is TRBJ2-6; no definite D call. The V end lost 5 bases, the J end lost 4 bases, and 21 bases lay between the germline ends. From germline, CDR1 is MNHEY and CDR2 SMNVEV (reference sequence). This CDR3 is 18 amino acids long. CDR3: CASSTSLLTRLGANVLTF. The CDR3 nucleotides read TGTGCCAGCAGTACCTCCCTCCTGACCCGGTTGGGGGCCAACGTCCTGACTTTC.

V and J are TRBV28 and TRBJ2-5; D is unresolved. Deletions cut 1 base from V and 1 base from J, with 7 bases between. CDR1 and CDR2 from the germline V gene are MDHEN and SYDVKM. This CDR3 spans 14 amino acids. This CDR3 reads CASSLYASQETQYF. The CDR3, as DNA: TGTGCCAGCAGTTTATATGCCTCCCAAGAGACCCAGTACTTC.

This clonotype has a count of ten or more. The chain couples TRBV7-9 to TRBJ2-3; perhaps TRBD1 as D (6 bases). With 8 bases removed from V and 2 bases from J, the gap between germline ends came to 14 bases. Germline values: CDR1 SEHNR, CDR2 FQNEAQ (reference sequence). The CDR3 totals 14 residues. CDR3 residues: CASQRDTYTDTQYF. The CDR3 DNA is TGTGCCAGCCAGAGGGACACCTACACAGATACGCAGTATTTT.

This clonotype was counted between two and nine times. This chain links TRBV10-3 with TRBJ1-3; D unresolved. The CDR3 is made up of 14 amino acids. V gave up 4 bases and J gave up 2 bases, with 9 bases separating them. Germline lookup yields CDR1 ENHRY and CDR2 SYGVKD. For the CDR3, the DNA is TGTGCCATCAGTGTGGACGTGGCTGGAAACACCATATATTTT. This codes for CAISVDVAGNTIYF.

This clonotype was seen a few times. The chain combines TRBV19 with TRBJ1-1; 7 nucleotides agree with TRBD1. V was pared by 6 bases and J by 0 bases, with 4 bases of the junction left unmatched. The CDR3 contains 14 residues. CDR1 and CDR2 (germline): LNHDA, SQIVND (reference sequence). In nucleotides, the CDR3 is TGTGCCAGTAGAAGACAGGGTCTGAACACTGAAGCTTTCTTT. It yields the protein CASRRQGLNTEAFF.

The J gene is TRBJ2-7, the V gene TRBV7-9, with D perhaps matching TRBD2 (6 bases). Germline lookup yields CDR1 SEHNR and CDR2 FQNEAQ (reference sequence). V was shortened by 8 bases and J by 0 bases, with 17 bases between the two germline ends. This CDR3 has 15 amino acids. The CDR3 protein is CASRGGTTSSYEQYF. Written as DNA, the CDR3 is TGTGCCAGCCGGGGCGGGACGACAAGCTCCTACGAGCAGTACTTC.

In its sample, this clonotype was seen many times. V usage is TRBV5-1 and J usage is TRBJ2-7; weak D call: TRBD2 (6 bases). Trimming stripped 0 bases from V and 0 bases from J, with 10 bases between. Looked up from germline, CDR1 is SGHRS and CDR2 is YFSETQ. The CDR3 contains 15 residues. In DNA, the CDR3 is TGCGCCAGCAGCTTGGCCGGGGGAGCCTCCTACGAGCAGTACTTC. It yields the protein CASSLAGGASYEQYF.

Notes on this clonotype: One junction end disagrees with the germline gene, perhaps due to a read error. The chain employs TRBV2 and TRBJ2-7; 7 bases match TRBD1. CDR3 length equals 10 residues. CDR1 and CDR2 from the germline V gene are SNHLY and FYNNEI. The CDR3 loop reads CASAWDSQTF. CDR3 coding DNA: TGTGCCAGCGCTTGGGACAGTCAGACCTTC.

This chain links TRBV24-1 with TRBJ2-2, with TRBD2 identical over 11 bases. Germline values: CDR1 KGHDR, CDR2 SFDVKD. Unmatched junction bases numbered 11, after V lost 4 bases and J lost 2 bases. CDR3 length equals 19 residues. The CDR3 here is CATSDPGLAAGPNTGELFF. The DNA for the CDR3 is TGTGCCACCAGTGACCCGGGACTAGCGGCAGGGCCAAACACCGGGGAGCTGTTTTTT.

The chain is built from TRBV9 and TRBJ1-1; 9 bases match TRBD1. Trimming removed 4 bases from V and 0 bases from J; junction bases left unmatched: 7. The CDR3 totals 16 residues. Germline V CDR1 and CDR2: SGDLS, YYNGEE. The CDR3 spells CASSSHRGLLNTEAFF. In DNA, the CDR3 is TGTGCCAGCAGCTCCCACAGGGGGCTCCTGAACACTGAAGCTTTCTTT.

The chain employs TRBV12-3 or TRBV12-4 and TRBJ1-3; D is uncertain. CDR3 length: 12 residues. V was clipped by 5 bases and J by 7 bases, with 9 bases between them. DNA for the CDR3: TGTGCCAGCAGTCTCAACGGGAACACCATATATTTT. Encoded protein: CASSLNGNTIYF.

The CDR3 DNA reads TGCAGTGCTAGATCGATCCAGGGCGAACACCGCTACGAGCAGTACTTC. It is translated as CSARSIQGEHRYEQYF. The chain is built from TRBV20-1 and TRBJ2-7, with D perhaps matching TRBD1 (5 bases). This CDR3 spans 16 amino acids. The V gene lost 2 bases and the J gene lost 3 bases, with 20 bases spanning the gap. Germline CDR1 reads DFQATT; CDR2 reads SNEGSKA (reference sequence).

Many counts were recorded for this clonotype. This chain joins TRBV4-3 and TRBJ2-2; tentative D call: TRBD2 (5 bases). CDR1 is LGHNA, CDR2 YSLEER, per germline. The CDR3 has 17 residues. Trimming stripped 3 bases from V and 1 base from J, with 15 bases between. CDR3 loop: CASSQDEDSLNTGELFF. In DNA form, the CDR3 reads TGCGCCAGCAGCCAGGATGAGGACTCTTTGAACACCGGGGAGCTGTTTTTT.

The chain links TRBV20-1 to TRBJ1-1; D is ambiguous. Germline values: CDR1 DFQATT, CDR2 SNEGSKA (reference sequence). Trimming stripped 6 bases from V and 4 bases from J, with 15 bases between. The CDR3 is 13 amino acids. Written as DNA, the CDR3 is TGCAGTGCCGAGGACCCGTCGGGCACTGAAGCTTTCTTT. Translating it yields CSAEDPSGTEAFF.

The chain joins TRBV2 to TRBJ2-3; 10 nucleotides align to TRBD2. CDR3 length: 14 amino acids. V lost 9 bases to trimming and J lost 4 bases; unmatched junction nucleotides: 7. Germline values: CDR1 SNHLY, CDR2 FYNNEI. DNA of the CDR3: TGTGCCAGTCAGGCTAGCGGGGGATCAGATACGCAGTATTTT. It is translated as CASQASGGSDTQYF.

This chain links TRBV2 with TRBJ1-5; D gene uncertain. Trimming stripped 6 bases from V and 1 base from J, with 16 bases between. The CDR3 is 16 amino acids. CDR1 and CDR2 (germline): SNHLY, FYNNEI. The CDR3 DNA follows: TGTGCCAGCAGGAGGGCGACAATCGAAAGCAATCAGCCCCAGCATTTT. Translating it yields CASRRATIESNQPQHF.

This chain uses TRBV6-1 with TRBJ2-3, with 12 bases matching TRBD1. J lost 0 bases, V lost 3 bases, and 7 bases had no gene match. Germline CDR1 MNHNS, CDR2 SASEGT. The CDR3 loop spans 18 amino acids. CDR3 sequence: CASSEVRGTGGSTDTQYF. For the CDR3, the DNA is TGTGCCAGCAGTGAGGTCCGAGGGACAGGGGGCAGCACAGATACGCAGTATTTT.